The T cell receptor beta chain under discussion was sequenced for a study of blood T cells in healthy people across ages. Overall study context: Template switching recovered approximately one barcoded beta molecule for every two T cells.

The draw of peripheral blood yielded approximately 10 milliliters from each donor. A word on this clonotype: What it binds is not known.

Primed by a sample-barcoded 5' primer and a J-beta primer mix, a second PCR proceeded for roughly 6 to 12 cycles. Each cDNA molecule carried a tag from a template-switch adaptor that contained 12 random nucleotides. TCRdb reprocessed the 5' RACE reads with MiXCR, giving one entry per CDR3 protein. The sample holds about 1.5 million distinct CDR3 sequences, 35% to 45% seen once. Study-wide points: Diversity estimated from one million T cells was considered an underestimate.

With 0 bases removed from V and 6 bases from J, the gap between germline ends came to 11 bases. The CDR3 spans 15 residues. Per the germline V gene, CDR1 is LGHNA and CDR2 is YSLEER. This chain joins TRBV4-3 and TRBJ2-2; D is undetermined. The sequencing sample was made of blood. This TCR was sampled from a woman younger than 35 in good health. The CDR3 loop is CASSQEGGLAGELFF. CDR3 coding DNA: TGCGCCAGCAGCCAAGAGGGTGGGTTGGCCGGGGAGCTGTTTTTT.